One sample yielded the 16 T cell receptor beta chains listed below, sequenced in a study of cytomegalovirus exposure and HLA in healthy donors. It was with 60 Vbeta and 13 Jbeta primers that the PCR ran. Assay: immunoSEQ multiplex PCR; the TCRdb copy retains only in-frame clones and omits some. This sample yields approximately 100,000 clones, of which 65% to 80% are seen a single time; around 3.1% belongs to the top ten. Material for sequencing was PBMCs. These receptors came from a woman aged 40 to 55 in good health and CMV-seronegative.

CDR3 protein: CASSNGPPGQGYGYTF. CDR3 nucleotide sequence: TGTGCCAGCAGCAATGGACCTCCGGGACAGGGCTATGGCTACACCTTC. The chain is built from TRBV25-1 and TRBJ1-2, with 9 bases matching TRBD1. The junction had 12 bases not matched to a gene; V was cut back by 6 bases and J by 4 bases. The germline V gene has CDR1 MGHDK and CDR2 SYGVNS. This CDR3 has 16 amino acids.

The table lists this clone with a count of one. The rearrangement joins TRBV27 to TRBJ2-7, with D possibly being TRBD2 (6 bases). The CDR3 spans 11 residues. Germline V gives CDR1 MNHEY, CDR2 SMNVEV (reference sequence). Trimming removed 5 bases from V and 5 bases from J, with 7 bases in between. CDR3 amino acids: CASSKRDEQYF. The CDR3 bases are TGTGCCAGCAGTAAGCGGGACGAGCAGTACTTC.

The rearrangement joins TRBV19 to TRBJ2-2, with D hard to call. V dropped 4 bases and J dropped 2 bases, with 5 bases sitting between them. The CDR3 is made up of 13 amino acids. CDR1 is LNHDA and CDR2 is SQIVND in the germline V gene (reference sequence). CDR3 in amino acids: CASSTSNTGELFF. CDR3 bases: TGTGCCAGTAGTACCTCCAACACCGGGGAGCTGTTTTTT.

The CDR3 protein is CASSHDRTGELFF. CDR3 DNA: TGTGCCAGCAGCCACGACAGGACCGGGGAGCTGTTTTTT. The rearrangement joins TRBV11-3 to TRBJ2-2; possible D gene TRBD1, 6 bases. Per germline, CDR1 SGHNT and CDR2 YENEEA. The CDR3 consists of 13 residues. V lost 5 bases and J lost 5, with 9 bases in between.

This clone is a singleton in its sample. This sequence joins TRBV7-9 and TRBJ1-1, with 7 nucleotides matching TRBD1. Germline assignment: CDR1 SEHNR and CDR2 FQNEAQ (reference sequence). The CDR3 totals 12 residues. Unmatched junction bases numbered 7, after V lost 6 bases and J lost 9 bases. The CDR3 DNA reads TGTGCCAGCAGAGCCCGACAGGGTAAAGCTTTCTTT. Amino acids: CASRARQGKAFF. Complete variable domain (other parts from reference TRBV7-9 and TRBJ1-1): DTGVSQNPRHKITKRGQNVTFRCDPISEHNRLYWYRQTLGQGPEFLTYFQNEAQLEKSRLLSDRFSAERPKGSFSTLEIQRTEQGDSAMYLCASRARQGKAFFGQGTRLTVV.

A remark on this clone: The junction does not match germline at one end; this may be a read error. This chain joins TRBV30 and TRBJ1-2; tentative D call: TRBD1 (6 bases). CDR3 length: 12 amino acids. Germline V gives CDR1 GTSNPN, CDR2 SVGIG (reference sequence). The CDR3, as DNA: TGTGCCTGGAGTCGTGGCCAGGGGAATGTCTTTTTC. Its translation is CAWSRGQGNVFF.

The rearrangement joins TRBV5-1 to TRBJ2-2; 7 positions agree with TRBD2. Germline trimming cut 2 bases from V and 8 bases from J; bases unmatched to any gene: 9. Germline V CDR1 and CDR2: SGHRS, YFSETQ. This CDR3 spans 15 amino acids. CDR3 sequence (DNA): TGCGCCAGCAGCTTATTGCCTAGCGGAGGGGGGGAGCTGTTTTTT. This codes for CASSLLPSGGGELFF.

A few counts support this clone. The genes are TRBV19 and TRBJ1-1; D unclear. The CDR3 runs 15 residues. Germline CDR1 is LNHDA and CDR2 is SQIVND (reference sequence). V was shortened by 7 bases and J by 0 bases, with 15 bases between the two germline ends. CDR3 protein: CASKVNFDMNTEAFF. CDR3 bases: TGTGCCAGTAAGGTTAATTTTGACATGAACACTGAAGCTTTCTTT.

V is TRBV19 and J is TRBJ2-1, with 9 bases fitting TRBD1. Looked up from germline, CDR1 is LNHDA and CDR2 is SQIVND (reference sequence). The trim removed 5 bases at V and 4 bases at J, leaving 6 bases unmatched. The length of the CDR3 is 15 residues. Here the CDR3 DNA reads TGTGCCAGTAGTTTGGCACAGGGGGCTTACAATGAGCAGTTCTTC. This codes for CASSLAQGAYNEQFF.

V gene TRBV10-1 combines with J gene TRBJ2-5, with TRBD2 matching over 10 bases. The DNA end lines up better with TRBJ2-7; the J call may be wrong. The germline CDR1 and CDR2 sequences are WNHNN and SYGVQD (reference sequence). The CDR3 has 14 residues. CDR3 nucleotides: TGCGCCAGCAGTGAAGGTAGCGGGAGGCCCGAGCAGTACTTC. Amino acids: CASSEGSGRPEQYF.

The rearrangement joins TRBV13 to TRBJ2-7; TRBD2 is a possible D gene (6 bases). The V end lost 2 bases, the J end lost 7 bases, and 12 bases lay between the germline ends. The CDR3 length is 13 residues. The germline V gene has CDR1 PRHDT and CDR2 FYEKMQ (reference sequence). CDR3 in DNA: TGTGCCAGCAGCTTACCCGGGACTGGAGAGCAGTACTTC. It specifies CASSLPGTGEQYF.

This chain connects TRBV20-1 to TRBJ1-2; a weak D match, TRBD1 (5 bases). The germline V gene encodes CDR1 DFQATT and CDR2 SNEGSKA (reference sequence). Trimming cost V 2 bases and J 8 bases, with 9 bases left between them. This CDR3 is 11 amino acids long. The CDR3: CSARRTSGYTF. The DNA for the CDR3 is TGCAGTGCTAGACGGACAAGCGGCTACACCTTC.

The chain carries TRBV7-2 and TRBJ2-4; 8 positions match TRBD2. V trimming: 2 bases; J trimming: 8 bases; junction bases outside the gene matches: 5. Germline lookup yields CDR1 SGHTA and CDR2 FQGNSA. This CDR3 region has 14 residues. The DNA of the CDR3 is TGTGCCAGCAGCTTAATCACGGGAGGGGACATTCAGTACTTC. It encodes CASSLITGGDIQYF.

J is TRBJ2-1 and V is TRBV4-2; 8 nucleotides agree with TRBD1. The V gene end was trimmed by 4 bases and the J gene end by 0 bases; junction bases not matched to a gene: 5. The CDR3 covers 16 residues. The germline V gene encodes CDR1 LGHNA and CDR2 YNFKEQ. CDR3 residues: CASSPGQGSSYNEQFF. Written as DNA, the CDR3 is TGTGCCAGCAGCCCCGGACAGGGAAGCTCCTACAATGAGCAGTTCTTC.

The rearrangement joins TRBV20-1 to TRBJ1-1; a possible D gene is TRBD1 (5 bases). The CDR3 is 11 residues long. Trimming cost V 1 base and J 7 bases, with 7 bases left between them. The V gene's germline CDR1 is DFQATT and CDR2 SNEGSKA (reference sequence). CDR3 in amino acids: CSARGTFEAFF. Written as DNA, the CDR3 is TGCAGTGCTAGAGGGACATTTGAAGCTTTCTTT.

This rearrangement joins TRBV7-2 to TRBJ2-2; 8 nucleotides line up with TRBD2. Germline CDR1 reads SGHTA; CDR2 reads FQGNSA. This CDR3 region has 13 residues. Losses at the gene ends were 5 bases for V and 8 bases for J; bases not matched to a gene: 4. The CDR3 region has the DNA TGTGCCAGCAGCCCCGGGGGGGCTGGGGAGCTGTTTTTT. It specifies CASSPGGAGELFF. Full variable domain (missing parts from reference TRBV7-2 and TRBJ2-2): GAGVSQSPSNKVTEKGKDVELRCDPISGHTALYWYRQSLGQGLEFLIYFQGNSAPDKSGLPSDRFSAERTGGSVSTLTIQRTQQEDSAVYLCASSPGGAGELFFGEGSRLTVL.